These 12 T cell receptor beta chains were sequenced from one sample in a study of post-analysis software for immune sequencing data. Study observations and caveats: Roughly 5 TRBV segments occurring more often in patients than controls included TRBV5-6, TRBV5-1 and TRBV20-1.

What these receptors recognize is not known. The authors incorporated unique molecular identifiers into the TCR beta cDNA libraries. From the PCR reads, TCRdb called clonotypes with MiXCR, one entry per CDR3 protein. The sample lists around 190,000 distinct CDR3 sequences; around 29% were seen once. Material for sequencing was blood. These receptors were taken from a girl younger than 18 with multiple sclerosis.

This chain links TRBV7-7 with TRBJ2-5; TRBD2 matches 7 bases. CDR3 length: 14 amino acids. From germline, CDR1 is SSHAT and CDR2 FNYEAQ (reference sequence). The V and J ends lost 4 bases and 1 base, in that order; junction bases with no gene match: 3. Here the CDR3 DNA reads TGTGCCAGCAGCTGGGGGGGGAGCCAAGAGACCCAGTACTTC. Translation: CASSWGGSQETQYF.

This clonotype was seen only a few times. The chain recombines TRBV6-5 with TRBJ2-2; D gene uncertain. CDR1 and CDR2 from the germline V gene are MNHEY and SVGAGI. This CDR3 spans 12 amino acids. The V end lost 2 bases, the J end lost 4 bases, and 2 bases lay between the germline ends. CDR3 bases: TGTGCCAGCAGTTACCCCACCGGGGAGCTGTTTTTT. This codes for CASSYPTGELFF.

At least ten counts were recorded for this clonotype. The chain links TRBV5-1 to TRBJ2-1; 7 bases map to TRBD2. Per the germline V gene, CDR1 is SGHRS and CDR2 is YFSETQ. Unmatched junction bases numbered 15, after V lost 0 bases and J lost 6 bases. The CDR3 is made up of 18 amino acids. The CDR3 is CASSLGNLSGLSFNEQFF. The CDR3 region has the DNA TGCGCCAGCAGCTTGGGTAACCTTAGCGGGCTCTCGTTCAATGAGCAGTTCTTC.

This clonotype was observed at least ten times. The chain uses TRBV5-1 and TRBJ2-4; D is ambiguous. V was cut by 1 base and J by 0 bases, with 8 bases left in between. The germline V gene has CDR1 SGHRS and CDR2 YFSETQ. This CDR3 contains 15 residues. CDR3 residues: CASSLSDLAKNIQYF. The CDR3 coding sequence is TGCGCCAGCAGCTTGTCAGATCTAGCCAAAAACATTCAGTACTTC.

In this sample, this clonotype turned up a few times. The J gene is TRBJ2-3, the V gene TRBV28, with D tentatively TRBD1 (5 bases). V was cut by 7 bases and J by 2 bases, with 16 bases left in between. CDR1 is MDHEN, CDR2 SYDVKM, per germline. The CDR3 extends over 15 amino acids. The CDR3 is CASNLGHPITDTQYF. As DNA, the CDR3 is TGTGCCAGCAACCTAGGACATCCCATCACAGATACGCAGTATTTT.

This clonotype was counted a few times. The gene calls are TRBV6-1 and TRBJ2-1; 8 nucleotides line up with TRBD2. The CDR3 is 14 residues long. In germline, CDR1 is MNHNS, CDR2 SASEGT. Germline trimming cut 8 bases from V and 5 bases from J; bases unmatched to any gene: 8. The CDR3 here is CASRSGLADNEQFF. CDR3 coding DNA: TGTGCCAGCCGTAGTGGACTAGCAGACAATGAGCAGTTCTTC.

The V call is TRBV29-1, the J call TRBJ2-7; D is unclear. V gave up 6 bases and J gave up 4 bases, with 10 bases separating them. The V gene's germline CDR1 is SQVTM and CDR2 ANQGSEA. The CDR3 consists of 11 residues. The CDR3 nucleotides read TGCAGCGTCCGCTCTCGTTACGAGCAGTACTTC. This sequence encodes CSVRSRYEQYF.

The chain combines TRBV4-1 with TRBJ2-1; D may be TRBD1 or TRBD2 (6 bases each). Germline values: CDR1 MGHRA, CDR2 YSYEKL. This CDR3 has 18 amino acids. The V gene lost 0 bases and the J gene lost 0 bases, with 15 bases spanning the gap. The CDR3 coding sequence is TGCGCCAGCAGCCAAGAATACGGGGGCGGAGGCTCCTACAATGAGCAGTTCTTC. This codes for CASSQEYGGGGSYNEQFF.

V and J are TRBV6-6 and TRBJ2-3; 8 positions match TRBD1. V dropped 6 bases and J dropped 6; count of bases not matched to a gene: 17. Germline V gene sequence: CDR1 MNHNY, CDR2 SVGAGI (reference sequence). The CDR3 runs to 17 residues. This CDR3 is CASSDPGQGRVGDTQYF. DNA of the CDR3: TGTGCCAGCAGCGATCCCGGACAGGGAAGGGTTGGGGATACGCAGTATTTT.

About this clonotype: Since a much larger clone is just one base distant, this may be a read error. The genes are TRBV20-1 and TRBJ2-7; the D gene could be TRBD1 or TRBD2 (5 bases each). The CDR3 extends over 14 amino acids. CDR1 and CDR2 from the germline V gene are DFQATT and SNEGSKA (reference sequence). V was pared by 3 bases and J by 7 bases, with 19 bases between. The CDR3 nucleotides read TGCAGTGCTAGTAGGCAGGGAGTTGACAATGAGCAGTACTTC. Translation: CSASRQGVDNEQYF.

On this clonotype: A much larger clone lies a single base off, so this may be a read error. V is TRBV24-1 and J is TRBJ2-1, with D perhaps matching TRBD2 (5 bases). This CDR3 region has 18 residues. The ends were cut back, 0 bases at V and 6 bases at J, with 20 bases in the middle. The germline gives CDR1 KGHDR, CDR2 SFDVKD. CDR3 sequence (DNA): TGTGCCACCAGTGATTTGATCCTCGGCTGGGGAGAACGCAATGAGCAGTTCTTC. It specifies CATSDLILGWGERNEQFF.

This clonotype was counted only a few times. This chain uses TRBV4-1 with TRBJ2-7; D might be TRBD2 (7 bases). The germline CDR1 and CDR2 sequences are MGHRA and YSYEKL. The CDR3 is 17 residues long. The V end lost 1 base, the J end lost 2 bases, and 18 bases lay between the germline ends. The CDR3, as DNA: TGCGCCAGCAGCCAAGGTAGGGCGCGGGGGCAGACCTACGAGCAGTACTTC. This translates into CASSQGRARGQTYEQYF.